The 18 T cell receptor beta chains reported below all come from one sample, sequenced in a study of T cell responses to AZD1222 COVID-19 vaccine (dated by TCRdb to the early 2020s). The sample's time point label, decoded: baseline before first vaccination. Libraries came from the immunoSEQ multiplex PCR assay. Held by TCRdb, this immuneACCESS table contains in-frame sequences only and omits some clones. Under half of the omission traces to an unresolved V gene where checked; the cause of the rest is unknown. The sample table lists 120,000 or so clones, roughly 90% of them with a count of one. 11% to 15% of the sample is in the top ten clones. The sample was peripheral blood, taken on day 0 of AZD1222 vaccination. The source is an adult in good health.

The V call is TRBV19, the J call TRBJ2-7; D may correspond to TRBD1 or TRBD2 (6 bases each). This CDR3 comprises 13 residues. From germline, CDR1 is LNHDA and CDR2 SQIVND (reference sequence). V was shortened by 3 bases and J by 5 bases, with 11 bases between the two germline ends. The CDR3 nucleotides read TGTGCCAGTAGTATGGGGGGACAAAACGAGCAGTACTTC. Translated, it gives CASSMGGQNEQYF.

The CDR3 region is CASSWGSFRPDTQYF. CDR3 bases: TGTGCCAGCAGCTGGGGGTCATTTCGCCCAGATACGCAGTATTTT. The chain is built from TRBV7-2 and TRBJ2-3; D tentatively fits TRBD1 or TRBD2 (5 bases each). Germline-derived CDR1 and CDR2 are SGHTA and FQGNSA. There are 15 residues in the CDR3. Trimming shortened V by 4 bases and J by 4 bases, and 15 bases separated the two germline ends.

This chain uses TRBV28 with TRBJ1-3, with TRBD1 as a possible D gene (5 bases). The CDR3 is 16 residues long. The germline V gene has CDR1 MDHEN and CDR2 SYDVKM. V dropped 5 bases and J dropped 2 bases, with 16 bases sitting between them. The CDR3 nucleotides read TGTGCCAGCAGTAACAACCAGTGGGGGGCTGGAAACACCATATATTTT. Encoded protein: CASSNNQWGAGNTIYF. Based on the CDR3 plus reference TRBV28 and TRBJ1-3, the full variable domain is DVKVTQSSRYLVKRTGEKVFLECVQDMDHENMFWYRQDPGLGLRLIYFSYDVKMKEKGDIPEGYSVSREKKERFSLILESASTNQTSMYLCASSNNQWGAGNTIYFGEGSWLTVV.

The V call is TRBV2, the J call TRBJ1-5, with 9 bases fitting TRBD1. The V and J ends lost 6 bases and 3 bases, in that order; junction bases with no gene match: 6. The CDR3 loop spans 15 amino acids. Germline CDR1 is SNHLY and CDR2 is FYNNEI. Written as DNA, the CDR3 is TGTGCCAGCAGCCAAGGACAGGGGAACAATCAGCCCCAGCATTTT. Its protein is CASSQGQGNNQPQHF.

The chain uses TRBV12-3 or TRBV12-4 and TRBJ1-2; D is ambiguous. This CDR3 region has 13 residues. V was pared by 2 bases and J by 4 bases, with 8 bases between. The CDR3 DNA sequence: TGTGCCAGCAGTTTAAAGGAGGCCTATGGCTACACCTTC. It is translated as CASSLKEAYGYTF.

V is TRBV9 and J is TRBJ1-5; a weak D match, TRBD1 (5 bases). Germline loops: CDR1 SGDLS, CDR2 YYNGEE. V shed 4 bases and J shed 1 base, with 12 bases lying between them. The CDR3 is 15 amino acids. CDR3 DNA sequence: TGTGCCAGCAGCTTCAGCGGGGGGAGCAATCAGCCCCAGCATTTT. Protein sequence: CASSFSGGSNQPQHF.

This sequence joins TRBV19 and TRBJ1-5; D is undetermined. V was cut by 6 bases and J by 4 bases, with 13 bases left in between. Germline-derived CDR1 and CDR2 are LNHDA and SQIVND (reference sequence). This CDR3 has 14 residues. As DNA, the CDR3 is TGTGCCAGTAGCGCAGGTATCCCAAATCAGCCCCAGCATTTT. This encodes CASSAGIPNQPQHF. The variable domain in full, completed from reference TRBV19 and TRBJ1-5, reads DGGITQSPKYLFRKEGQNVTLSCEQNLNHDAMYWYRQDPGQGLRLIYYSQIVNDFQKGDIAEGYSVSREKKESFPLTVTSAQKNPTAFYLCASSAGIPNQPQHFGDGTRLSIL.

The rearrangement uses TRBV9 and TRBJ1-4; weak D call: TRBD1 (5 bases). Trimming removed 3 bases from V and 3 bases from J, with 12 bases in between. The CDR3 has 15 amino acids. Germline CDR1 is SGDLS and CDR2 is YYNGEE. The CDR3 sequence is CASSGFGGPNEKLFF. The CDR3 region has the DNA TGTGCCAGCAGCGGATTTGGGGGACCTAATGAAAAACTGTTTTTT.

The chain joins TRBV4-3 to TRBJ1-2, with D maybe TRBD1 (6 bases). CDR3 length equals 16 residues. Germline V gene sequence: CDR1 LGHNA, CDR2 YSLEER. The germline V and J ends were trimmed by 0 bases and 6 bases, with 17 bases remaining between them. This chain's CDR3 is CASSQDLTGGADGYTF. The CDR3 bases are TGCGCCAGCAGCCAAGATCTAACGGGGGGCGCGGATGGCTACACCTTC.

The genes are TRBV30 and TRBJ2-1; D gene uncertain. The CDR3 has 12 residues. V was pared by 0 bases and J by 9 bases, with 9 bases between. The germline V gene encodes CDR1 GTSNPN and CDR2 SVGIG (reference sequence). CDR3 sequence: CAWSVSDGEQFF. The DNA of the CDR3 is TGTGCCTGGAGTGTCTCGGATGGTGAGCAGTTCTTC.

V and J are TRBV12-5 and TRBJ1-5; D ambiguous. This CDR3 has 14 residues. Deletions cut 0 bases from V and 4 bases from J, with 7 bases between. From germline, CDR1 is LGHNT and CDR2 FRNRAP. CDR3 region: CASGLVGFNQPQHF. The CDR3 bases are TGTGCTAGTGGTTTGGTGGGGTTTAATCAGCCCCAGCATTTT.

The CDR3 DNA sequence: TGTGCCAGCTCACCGCCCGGACAGACTTCTTTATACTACGAGCAGTACTTC. Translation: CASSPPGQTSLYYEQYF. The rearrangement uses TRBV18 and TRBJ2-7; D is perhaps TRBD1 (6 bases). This CDR3 region has 17 residues. Germline values: CDR1 KGHSH, CDR2 LQKENI. The germline V and J ends were trimmed by 3 bases and 3 bases, with 21 bases remaining between them.

The chain combines TRBV18 with TRBJ1-3, with unresolved D. This CDR3 spans 14 amino acids. Trimming left V 1 base short and J 4 bases short, with 8 bases between. Germline CDR1 reads KGHSH; CDR2 reads LQKENI. CDR3 region: CASSPQREGNTIYF. As DNA, the CDR3 is TGTGCCAGCTCACCACAACGGGAAGGAAACACCATATATTTT.

The chain is built from TRBV7-2 and TRBJ1-6, with unresolved D. V was clipped by 5 bases and J by 0 bases, with 5 bases between them. The CDR3 sequence is 14 residues long. Germline V CDR1 and CDR2: SGHTA, FQGNSA. The CDR3 sequence is CASSPSSYNSPLHF. The CDR3 DNA is TGTGCCAGCAGCCCCAGCTCCTATAATTCACCCCTCCACTTT.

The chain is built from TRBV27 and TRBJ2-7; weak D call: TRBD2 (6 bases). V shed 5 bases and J shed 1 base, with 12 bases lying between them. Germline CDR1 and CDR2: MNHEY and SMNVEV (reference sequence). The CDR3 runs to 14 residues. CDR3 nucleotide sequence: TGTGCCAGCAGTCCCGGCGCGGGGTCCTACGAGCAGTACTTC. Its protein product is CASSPGAGSYEQYF.

Here the CDR3 DNA reads TGTGCCAGCAGTTTAGATACTGAAGCTTTCTTT. It translates to CASSLDTEAFF. The chain carries TRBV28 and TRBJ1-1; the D is unclear. Between the trimmed V and J ends, which lost 2 bases and 5 bases, there was a span of 3 bases. Looked up from germline, CDR1 is MDHEN and CDR2 is SYDVKM. This CDR3 comprises 11 residues.

This chain uses TRBV19 with TRBJ1-3, with a tentative D call TRBD1 (5 bases). The CDR3 has 16 residues. CDR1 and CDR2 from the germline V gene are LNHDA and SQIVND (reference sequence). Trimming took 10 bases from V and 0 from J, leaving 19 bases between them. The CDR3 sequence is CATGTRARNSGNTIYF. CDR3 in DNA: TGTGCCACCGGCACCAGGGCTCGCAACTCTGGAAACACCATATATTTT. Complete variable domain (other parts from reference TRBV19 and TRBJ1-3): DGGITQSPKYLFRKEGQNVTLSCEQNLNHDAMYWYRQDPGQGLRLIYYSQIVNDFQKGDIAEGYSVSREKKESFPLTVTSAQKNPTAFYLCATGTRARNSGNTIYFGEGSWLTVV.

The table lists this clone with a few counts. V is TRBV9 and J is TRBJ2-3; D possibly corresponds to TRBD2 (6 bases). Germline V gene sequence: CDR1 SGDLS, CDR2 YYNGEE. The CDR3 is 15 amino acids. V dropped 3 bases and J dropped 1 base, with 12 bases sitting between them. CDR3 bases: TGTGCCAGCAGCGGGGCGGGGAGACGCACAGATACGCAGTATTTT. Translating gives CASSGAGRRTDTQYF.